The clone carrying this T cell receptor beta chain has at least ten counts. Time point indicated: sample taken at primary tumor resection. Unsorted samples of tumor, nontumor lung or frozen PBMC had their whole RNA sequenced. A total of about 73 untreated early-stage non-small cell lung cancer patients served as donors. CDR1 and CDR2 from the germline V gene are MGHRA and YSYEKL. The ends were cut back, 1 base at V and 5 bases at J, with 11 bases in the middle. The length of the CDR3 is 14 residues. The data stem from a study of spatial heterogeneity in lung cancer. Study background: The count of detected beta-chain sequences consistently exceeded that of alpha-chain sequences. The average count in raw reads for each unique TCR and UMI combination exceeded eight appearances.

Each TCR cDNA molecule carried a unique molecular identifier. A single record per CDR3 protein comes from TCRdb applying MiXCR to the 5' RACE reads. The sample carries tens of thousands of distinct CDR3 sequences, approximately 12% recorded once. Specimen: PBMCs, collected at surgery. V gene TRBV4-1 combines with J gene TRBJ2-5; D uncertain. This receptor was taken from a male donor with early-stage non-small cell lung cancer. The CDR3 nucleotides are TGCGCCAGCAGCCAAGGGATAGGCAGTGAGACCCAGTACTTC. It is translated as CASSQGIGSETQYF.